This TCR beta chain was sequenced in a study of neoadjuvant nivolumab and ipilimumab in lung cancer. The length of the CDR3 is 13 residues. Trimming left V 2 bases short and J 2 bases short, with 7 bases between. From germline, CDR1 is SGHRS and CDR2 YFSETQ. Findings of the study overall: Only two of four nivolumab-treated tumors gained richness and clonality by surgery.

As regards this clone: Its antigen is not identified.

TCRdb keeps only in-frame clones here, not all; method: immunoSEQ multiplex PCR. The sample has 40,000 to 55,000 clones, approximately 90% seen once; the top ten hold about 4%. The receptor's source is an adult with non-small cell lung cancer. Some clones in this sample may be carry-over from other donors' samples. The sequencing here drew on blood, taken before neoadjuvant nivolumab, alone or with ipilimumab. The chain couples TRBV5-1 to TRBJ2-5; D is unresolved. CDR3 in amino acids: CASSFIEQETQYF. For the CDR3, the DNA is TGCGCCAGCAGCTTCATTGAGCAAGAGACCCAGTACTTC.